These T cell receptor beta chains were read from a single sample in a study of cytomegalovirus exposure and HLA in healthy donors. This table comes from immunoSEQ multiplex PCR, and its TCRdb copy is limited to in-frame clones, with some not included. The table lists about 130,000 clones, under 90% of them singletons, with around 0.7% in the top ten. Sample: PBMCs. The receptors were gathered from a man between 18 and 35 years old in good health and CMV-seronegative. CDR3s include the opening cysteine and the closing phenylalanine or tryptophan. D genes are given only for firm matches. The size of a clone is reported for some rows only, either as once, few or many, or as a class for expanded clones.

-,TRBD1,TRBJ1-5,TRBV30,CAWSGTGISNQPQHF,TGTGCCTGGAGCGGGACAGGGATTAGCAATCAGCCCCAGCATTTT
-,TRBD1,TRBJ1-1,TRBV27,CASSLWTGAEAFF,TGTGCCAGCAGTTTATGGACAGGGGCTGAAGCTTTCTTT
-,-,TRBJ1-1,TRBV7-2,CASSTQGLLNTEAFF,TGTGCCAGCAGCACGCAGGGGCTGCTGAACACTGAAGCTTTCTTT
-,-,TRBJ2-5,TRBV9,CASSLQTSEETQYF,TGTGCCAGCAGCCTTCAGACTAGTGAGGAGACCCAGTACTTC
-,-,TRBJ2-5,TRBV6-6,CASSYGDEGGTQYF,TGTGCCAGCAGTTACGGGGACGAAGGGGGGACCCAGTACTTC
once,TRBD1,TRBJ1-2,TRBV6-5,CASSPGTVNYGYTF,TGTGCCAGCAGTCCCGGGACAGTTAACTATGGCTACACCTTC
few,TRBD2,TRBJ2-3,TRBV4-3,CASSRKGLAGSRTDTQYF,TGCGCCAGCAGCCGCAAGGGACTAGCGGGGTCCCGCACAGATACGCAGTATTTT
-,-,TRBJ1-2,TRBV19,CASKQTGPYGYTF,TGTGCCAGCAAACAGACAGGACCCTATGGCTACACCTTC
-,TRBD2,TRBJ2-7,TRBV4-2,CASSQVSGLVFNEQYF,TGTGCCAGCAGCCAAGTTTCGGGACTAGTGTTTAACGAGCAGTACTTC
-,-,TRBJ2-2,TRBV19,CASKPTGGSAGELFF,TGTGCCAGTAAGCCGACAGGAGGAAGTGCCGGGGAGCTGTTTTTT
-,TRBD1,TRBJ1-2,TRBV6-6,CASRPGTGGHYGHTF,TGTGCCAGCAGGCCCGGGACAGGGGGCCACTATGGCCACACCTTC
-,-,TRBJ2-7,TRBV7-8,CASSLQGIGAEQYF,TGTGCCAGCAGCCTACAGGGAATCGGGGCCGAGCAGTACTTC
-,-,TRBJ1-1,TRBV19,CASSYAGLNTEAFF,TGTGCCAGTAGCTATGCGGGGCTGAACACTGAAGCTTTCTTT
-,-,TRBJ2-5,TRBV30,CAWSERETQYF,TGTGCCTGGAGCGAGAGGGAGACCCAGTACTTC
-,-,TRBJ1-4,TRBV6-5,CASSYGQGMTNEKLFF,TGTGCCAGCAGTTACGGGCAGGGGATGACTAATGAAAAACTGTTTTTT
-,TRBD2,TRBJ2-5,TRBV7-2,CASSPGGARETQYF,TGTGCCAGCAGCCCCGGGGGGGCCCGGGAGACCCAGTACTTC
-,-,TRBJ2-1,TRBV27,CASSYRRRQRDEQFF,TGTGCCAGCAGTTACCGTCGTAGGCAGCGGGATGAGCAGTTCTTC
-,-,TRBJ1-3,TRBV6-1,CASSERGIGNTIYF,TGTGCCAGCAGTGAGAGAGGTATTGGAAACACCATATATTTT
-,TRBD1,TRBJ1-1,TRBV5-4,CASSLHTGQSVNTEAFF,TGTGCCAGCAGCTTACACACGGGACAGTCGGTCAACACTGAAGCTTTCTTT
-,-,TRBJ2-3,TRBV11-3,CASSSSTDTQYF,TGTGCCAGCAGCTCTAGCACAGATACGCAGTATTTT
-,-,TRBJ2-1,TRBV4-1,CASSQPSRDEQFF,TGCGCCAGCAGCCAACCCTCCAGGGATGAGCAGTTCTTC
-,-,TRBJ1-1,TRBV2,CASEVQNRRTEAFF,TGTGCGAGCGAGGTCCAGAACCGAAGGACTGAAGCTTTCTTT
once,-,TRBJ1-2,TRBV11-2,CASSWGGSHGYTF,TGTGCCAGCAGCTGGGGGGGATCACATGGCTACACCTTC
-,TRBD1,TRBJ1-2,TRBV6-5,CASRPGTGNYGYTF,TGTGCCAGCAGACCCGGGACAGGGAACTATGGCTACACCTTC
-,-,TRBJ1-5,TRBV7-3,CASSTGINQPQHF,TGTGCCAGCAGCACAGGGATCAATCAGCCCCAGCATTTT
-,-,TRBJ1-5,TRBV28,CASSSPGEGAQPQHF,TGTGCCAGCAGTAGCCCGGGGGAGGGCGCTCAGCCCCAGCATTTT
few,TRBD1,TRBJ2-1,TRBV28,CASSLFMGQYFNEQFF,TGTGCCAGCAGTTTATTTATGGGACAGTACTTCAATGAGCAGTTCTTC
few,TRBD1,TRBJ1-1,TRBV6-1,CASSLRGTGVTEAFF,TGTGCCAGCAGCCTGAGGGGTACAGGGGTTACTGAAGCTTTCTTT
few,-,TRBJ1-4,TRBV15,CATQGGNEKLFF,TGTGCCACGCAAGGCGGTAATGAAAAACTGTTTTTT
once,-,TRBJ1-2,TRBV19,CASSGWGDYGYTF,TGTGCCAGTAGTGGTTGGGGGGACTATGGCTACACCTTC